This T cell receptor (beta chain) was found in a study of blood T cell repertoires in COVID-19. Overall study: The United States, Italy and Spain provided the acute and convalescent COVID-19 samples. PBMCs, B-cell-depleted T cells, or T cells provided the cDNA or gDNA that made up the material.

Per the original methods: Estimates of nucleated cell counts were drawn from the amplification of reference gene primers. TCRdb's table, derived via immunoSEQ multiplex PCR, lists solely in-frame clones and lacks some. Clone size and V and J calls were adopted from that table, with D and trimming inferred from the DNA. The sample holds roughly 190,000 clones; 65% to 85% are singletons and the top ten take 2.9%. The sequenced sample was peripheral blood. This clonotype was sampled from a man aged 45-60 years with active or convalescent COVID-19.

The CDR3 bases are TGCGCCAGCAGCCTTGGACAGGGACTAAACTATGGCTACACCTTC. Translation gives CASSLGQGLNYGYTF. V gene TRBV4-3 combines with J gene TRBJ1-2; 8 bases are shared with TRBD1. Trimming took 4 bases from V and 2 from J; bases not matched to a gene: 6. CDR1 and CDR2 (germline): LGHNA, YSLEER. The CDR3 spans 15 residues.